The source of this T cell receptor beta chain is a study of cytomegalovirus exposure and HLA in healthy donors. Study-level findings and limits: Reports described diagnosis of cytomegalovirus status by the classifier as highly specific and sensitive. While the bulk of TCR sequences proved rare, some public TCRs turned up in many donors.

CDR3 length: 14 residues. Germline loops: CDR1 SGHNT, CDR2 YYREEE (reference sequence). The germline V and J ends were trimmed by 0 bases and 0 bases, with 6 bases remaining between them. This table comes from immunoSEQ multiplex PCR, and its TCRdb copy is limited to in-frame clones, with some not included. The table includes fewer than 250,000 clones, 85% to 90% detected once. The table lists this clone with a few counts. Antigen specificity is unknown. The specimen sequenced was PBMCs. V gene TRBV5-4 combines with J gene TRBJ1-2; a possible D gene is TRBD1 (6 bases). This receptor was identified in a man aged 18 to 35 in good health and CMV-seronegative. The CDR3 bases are TGTGCCAGCAGCTTGGGGACAGCTAACTATGGCTACACCTTC. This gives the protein CASSLGTANYGYTF.